A selection of T cell receptor beta chains follows, all from one sample in a study of untreated major depressive disorder. The repertoire was sequenced with immunoSEQ multiplex PCR; TCRdb's copy has only in-frame clones and lacks some. The sample shows roughly 25,000 clones, over 80% of them seen only once. Sequencing was performed on CD4+ T cells from PBMCs. The receptors come from a woman in her twenties or thirties with major depressive disorder. Each CDR3 is given with its conserved first and last residue. The D gene is left open where the match is weak. The size field is filled for only some rows; it gives once, few, many or a size class.

cdr3_aa cdr3_nt j_call d_call v_call clone_size
CASSGDSYQPQHF TGTGCCAGCAGCGGGGACAGCTATCAGCCCCAGCATTTT TRBJ1-5 TRBD1 TRBV7-2 NA
CASSLDLSTGNEKLFF TGCGCCAGCAGCTTAGATTTAAGTACGGGGAATGAAAAACTGTTTTTT TRBJ1-4 NA TRBV5-1 NA
CASSGGTGRGNTIYF TGTGCCAGCAGCGGGGGAACGGGAAGGGGAAACACCATATATTTT TRBJ1-3 NA TRBV9 NA
CASSSSNRGLSYF TGTGCCAGCAGCTCTTCGAACAGGGGGCTTTCGTACTTC TRBJ2-7 TRBD1 TRBV7-2 NA
CASSLELALPYEQYF TGTGCCAGCAGCTTGGAACTAGCGCTCCCCTACGAGCAGTACTTC TRBJ2-7 TRBD2 TRBV5-6 NA
CASSEASTGEKLFF TGTGCCAGCAGTGAGGCGTCCACGGGTGAAAAACTGTTTTTT TRBJ1-4 NA TRBV25-1 NA
CASSLARTGPDQPQHF TGTGCCAGCAGCTTGGCCCGGACAGGGCCGGATCAGCCCCAGCATTTT TRBJ1-5 TRBD1 TRBV5-6 once
CASSDIKLAGGYNEQFF TGTGCCAGCAGTGACATAAAACTAGCGGGGGGCTACAATGAGCAGTTCTTC TRBJ2-1 TRBD2 TRBV2 NA
CASSPPGQSGTEAFF TGTGCCAGCAGTCCGCCGGGACAGTCGGGCACTGAAGCTTTCTTT TRBJ1-1 TRBD1 TRBV28 NA
CASSLTGTGGYNEQFF TGTGCCAGCAGCTTAACCGGGACAGGGGGCTACAATGAGCAGTTCTTC TRBJ2-1 TRBD1 TRBV7-3 NA
CASRTRGGGDTQYF TGTGCCAGTCGAACCCGGGGGGGCGGGGATACGCAGTATTTT TRBJ2-3 TRBD2 TRBV19 NA
CASSQDGGGRPVDTQYF TGCGCCAGCAGCCAAGATGGTGGCGGGAGGCCGGTAGATACGCAGTATTTT TRBJ2-3 TRBD2 TRBV4-1 once
CSVEDTQYF TGCAGCGTTGAAGATACGCAGTATTTT TRBJ2-3 NA TRBV29-1 NA
CASRAVRMSFNTEAFF TGTGCCAGCAGGGCGGTGCGGATGAGCTTTAACACTGAAGCTTTCTTT TRBJ1-1 NA TRBV2 NA
CASSPHRDGGYTF TGTGCCAGCAGTCCTCACAGGGATGGTGGCTACACCTTC TRBJ1-2 NA TRBV7-2 NA
CASSYRGDLGNTIYF TGTGCCAGCAGTTATCGGGGGGATCTTGGAAACACCATATATTTT TRBJ1-3 NA TRBV6-5 NA
CATSRDKGSGTEAFF TGTGCCACCAGCAGAGATAAGGGGTCAGGCACTGAAGCTTTCTTT TRBJ1-1 NA TRBV15 NA
CASSHGQGAAKNIQYF TGCGCCAGCAGCCACGGACAGGGGGCAGCCAAAAACATTCAGTACTTC TRBJ2-4 TRBD1 TRBV4-1 NA
CASSLPPGAGRSREQYF TGTGCCAGCAGTTTACCTCCAGGGGCGGGGAGGTCTAGGGAGCAGTACTTC TRBJ2-7 NA TRBV27 NA
CASSLQGAGGYTF TGTGCCAGCAGCTTACAGGGGGCGGGTGGCTACACCTTC TRBJ1-2 TRBD1 TRBV5-4 once
CASSLDPHNEQFF TGTGCCAGCAGCTTAGATCCTCACAATGAGCAGTTCTTC TRBJ2-1 NA TRBV7-9 NA
CASSSGRILADSYEQYF TGCGCCAGCAGCTCCGGCCGCATCCTAGCCGACTCCTACGAGCAGTACTTC TRBJ2-7 NA TRBV5-1 NA
CASSQTEKLFF TGTGCCAGCAGCCAAACTGAAAAACTGTTTTTT TRBJ1-4 NA TRBV7-2 NA
CASSYSGVRGNTIYF TGTGCCAGCAGTTACTCGGGGGTGCGTGGAAACACCATATATTTT TRBJ1-3 NA TRBV6-5 NA
CASSISGDYGYTF TGTGCCAGCTCCATCAGTGGGGACTATGGCTACACCTTC TRBJ1-2 NA TRBV11-1 NA
CASSFGGHPTTQYF TGTGCCAGCAGTTTTGGGGGCCACCCCACGACCCAGTACTTC TRBJ2-5 NA TRBV28 NA
CASGSRVQGEQFF TGTGCTAGTGGCTCACGGGTACAGGGAGAGCAGTTCTTC TRBJ2-1 NA TRBV12-5 NA
CSVVGGGGANVLTF TGCAGCGTTGTTGGGGGTGGCGGGGCCAACGTCCTGACTTTC TRBJ2-6 NA TRBV29-1 NA
CASIWGRDRGDPEAFF TGCGCCAGCATCTGGGGACGGGACAGGGGCGACCCTGAAGCTTTCTTT TRBJ1-1 TRBD1 TRBV5-1 NA
CASSYSPLGGNTEAFF TGTGCCAGCAGTTACTCCCCCCTAGGGGGGAACACTGAAGCTTTCTTT TRBJ1-1 NA TRBV6-6 NA
CASSRQGASSYEQYF TGTGCCAGCAGCCGCCAGGGGGCTAGTTCCTACGAGCAGTACTTC TRBJ2-7 TRBD1 TRBV9 NA
CASSPQGVGTEAFF TGTGCCAGCTCCCCGCAGGGTGTTGGCACTGAAGCTTTCTTT TRBJ1-1 NA TRBV18 NA
CSVVGGNERGTDTQYF TGCAGCGTTGTCGGCGGGAATGAGAGAGGGACAGATACGCAGTATTTT TRBJ2-3 NA TRBV29-1 NA
CASVRDPSWNTEAFF TGTGCCAGCGTCCGGGACCCTTCGTGGAACACTGAAGCTTTCTTT TRBJ1-1 NA TRBV5-8 NA
CASSLSQGPFYEQYF TGCGCCAGCAGCTTATCGCAGGGACCATTCTACGAGCAGTACTTC TRBJ2-7 NA TRBV5-1 once
CASSQAARRDEQFF TGCGCCAGCAGCCAAGCTGCGCGTCGCGATGAGCAGTTCTTC TRBJ2-1 NA TRBV4-1 NA
CASNLLGGYTF TGTGCCAGCAACTTGTTAGGTGGCTACACCTTC TRBJ1-2 NA TRBV6-6 NA
CASSRLAGEAGNTIYF TGCGCCAGCAGCCGCCTGGCGGGGGAGGCTGGAAACACCATATATTTT TRBJ1-3 NA TRBV4-3 once
CASSRVSGSPLTDTQYF TGCGCCAGCAGCCGGGTTAGCGGGAGCCCTCTCACAGATACGCAGTATTTT TRBJ2-3 TRBD2 TRBV4-1 NA
CASSPLTGHEQYF TGTGCCAGCTCACCACTTACGGGGCACGAGCAGTACTTC TRBJ2-7 NA TRBV18 NA
CASNLDRPYGYTF TGTGCCAGCAACCTGGACAGACCTTATGGCTACACCTTC TRBJ1-2 NA TRBV7-2 NA
CASSFGPLNEQFF TGTGCCAGCAGCTTTGGCCCACTCAATGAGCAGTTCTTC TRBJ2-1 NA TRBV7-9 NA
CATKNRGMETQYF TGTGCCACTAAAAATCGGGGGATGGAGACCCAGTACTTC TRBJ2-5 NA TRBV18 NA
CASSIRGANTGELFF TGTGCCAGCAGTATCAGGGGGGCGAACACCGGGGAGCTGTTTTTT TRBJ2-2 NA TRBV6-5 NA
CASSLGGGQSYYGYTF TGTGCCAGCAGTTTGGGGGGTGGGCAGAGCTACTATGGCTACACCTTC TRBJ1-2 NA TRBV28 NA
CASSSIDYGTGDLDGYTF TGTGCCAGCAGTTCGATAGATTATGGGACAGGGGATTTGGATGGCTACACCTTC TRBJ1-2 TRBD1 TRBV27 NA
CASSSPTGQGTSGANVLTF TGTGCCAGCAGCTCCCCAACGGGACAGGGGACGTCTGGGGCCAACGTCCTGACTTTC TRBJ2-6 TRBD1 TRBV7-3 NA
CASRTGGSYEQYF TGTGCCAGCAGGACAGGGGGCTCCTACGAGCAGTACTTC TRBJ2-7 TRBD1 TRBV27 NA
CASSDSSGSYNEQFF TGTGCCAGCAGTGACTCTAGCGGCTCCTACAATGAGCAGTTCTTC TRBJ2-1 NA TRBV6-4 NA
CASSAIAGGSYNEQFF TGCGCCAGCAGCGCCATTGCGGGGGGCTCCTACAATGAGCAGTTCTTC TRBJ2-1 TRBD2 TRBV5-1 NA
CASSQGIRQGLGYEQYF TGCGCCAGCAGCCAAGGTATTAGACAGGGGCTGGGCTACGAGCAGTACTTC TRBJ2-7 TRBD1 TRBV4-3 NA
CASSLVGQPYEQYF TGTGCCAGCAGCTTGGTGGGACAGCCCTACGAGCAGTACTTC TRBJ2-7 TRBD1 TRBV5-4 NA
CSVGAGSVTGELFF TGCAGCGTTGGAGCGGGATCGGTCACCGGGGAGCTGTTTTTT TRBJ2-2 TRBD2 TRBV29-1 NA
CASSQGPVGAGALYEQYF TGCGCCAGCAGCCAAGGTCCCGTCGGGGCGGGAGCCCTCTACGAGCAGTACTTC TRBJ2-7 TRBD2 TRBV4-1 few
CASSERTYYNEQFF TGTGCCAGCAGTGAAAGGACTTACTACAATGAGCAGTTCTTC TRBJ2-1 NA TRBV2 NA
CASSLGGGLYEQFF TGTGCCAGCAGTTTGGGCGGGGGGCTCTATGAGCAGTTCTTC TRBJ2-1 TRBD2 TRBV28 NA